This T cell receptor beta chain was sequenced for a study of cytotoxic CD8 clonotypes in ibrutinib-treated CLL. Study-level points and caveats: Shared public clonotypes were rare, and on treatment they either got smaller or stayed the same.

In regard to this clone: Its antigen remains unidentified.

TCRdb's table, derived via immunoSEQ multiplex PCR, lists solely in-frame clones and lacks some. The profile shows about 200,000 clones, roughly three quarters of them singletons. The CDR3 runs to 16 residues. V was shortened by 4 bases and J by 5 bases, with 20 bases between the two germline ends. Germline CDR1 MNHEY, CDR2 SMNVEV (reference sequence). This TCR was sampled from a human donor with chronic lymphocytic leukemia. This chain connects TRBV27 to TRBJ2-5, with D unresolved. The sequenced sample was PBMCs, obtained after 12 months of ibrutinib treatment. Here the CDR3 reads CASSSQSTGPRETQYF. DNA for the CDR3: TGTGCCAGCAGTTCCCAATCAACTGGTCCCAGGGAGACCCAGTACTTC.